This is a list of T cell receptor beta chains from one sample in a study of read filtering for tumor transcriptome and immune sequencing. In TCRdb, the reads were re-called with MiXCR into one record per CDR3 protein. Here the sample spans some 50,000 distinct CDR3 sequences, around 19% being singletons. The sequenced sample consisted of a population of CD138-negative cells sorted from bone marrow. Receptors originate from a donor aged 40 or older with multiple myeloma. The CDR3 runs from the conserved cysteine through the conserved F or W. A D gene is named only where the DNA matches it firmly. Some rows mark clone size as missing; the rest say once, few, many or name a class of expanded clone.

V gene	D gene	clone size	J gene	CDR3 DNA	CDR3 protein
TRBV7-3	TRBD1	many	TRBJ2-1	TGTGCCAGCAGCCTGGGACAGGGTTGGAATGAGCAGTTCTTC	CASSLGQGWNEQFF
TRBV28	.	few	TRBJ1-5	TGTGCCAGCAGTTTGGGCAGGGGCAATCAGCCCCAGCATTTT	CASSLGRGNQPQHF
TRBV20-1	.	many	TRBJ1-5	TGCAGTGCTAGAGGCCCTAGCAATCAGCCCCAGCATTTT	CSARGPSNQPQHF
TRBV3-1	.	many	TRBJ2-7	TGTGCCAGCAGCAAATCACTGGGGGCTGCCTACGAGCAGTACTTC	CASSKSLGAAYEQYF
TRBV6-5	TRBD2	many	TRBJ2-1	TGTGCCACAGTGCCGGGACTAGCGGGAGGGCTTGAGCAGTTCTTC	CATVPGLAGGLEQFF
TRBV30	.	many	TRBJ2-1	TGTGCCTGGAGTGCCCCCGGTTATGAGCAGTTCTTC	CAWSAPGYEQFF
TRBV7-3	TRBD1	few	TRBJ1-6	TGTGCCAGCAGCTTACTGGGGACAGATAATTCACCCCTCCACTTT	CASSLLGTDNSPLHF
TRBV28	TRBD1	many	TRBJ2-5	TGTGCCAGCAGCAGGGGGAGTCGCCCAGAGACCCAGTACTTC	CASSRGSRPETQYF
TRBV29-1	TRBD1	many	TRBJ2-3	TGCAGCGCACGGGACAGGGACGGGACAGATACGCAGTATTTT	CSARDRDGTDTQYF
TRBV28	.	many	TRBJ2-1	TGTGCCAGCAGATCCCACGAGGATAATTATAATGAGCAGTTCTTC	CASRSHEDNYNEQFF
TRBV7-2	TRBD2	many	TRBJ2-1	TGTGCCAGCAGCCCGCGACTAGCGGTCTACAATGAGCAGTTCTTC	CASSPRLAVYNEQFF
TRBV30	TRBD2	medium-sized	TRBJ2-1	TGTGCCTGGTTACTAGCGGGGCCCTACAATGAGCAGTTCTTC	CAWLLAGPYNEQFF
TRBV5-1	.	many	TRBJ1-1	TGCGCCAGCAGCTTGTCAGGACTCGAGCTAGAAGAAGCTTTCTTT	CASSLSGLELEEAFF
TRBV20-1	.	many	TRBJ2-7	TGCAGTGCTAGAGATCAAGGGTACGAGCAGTACTTC	CSARDQGYEQYF
TRBV29-1	.	many	TRBJ2-5	TGCAGCGTTAGACAGGCCCAAGAGACCCAGTACTTC	CSVRQAQETQYF
TRBV29-1	TRBD2	.	TRBJ2-1	TGCAGCGCCCGACTAGCGGGAGATAAGGTGAATGAGCAGTTCTTC	CSARLAGDKVNEQFF
TRBV25-1	.	medium-sized	TRBJ2-1	TGTGCCAGCAGTGTAGGAGGGAATGAGCAGTTCTTC	CASSVGGNEQFF
TRBV20-1	.	.	TRBJ2-1	TGCGGTGCTAGAGATGGGAAGGACTACCGGACCTACAATGAGCAGTTCTTC	CGARDGKDYRTYNEQFF
TRBV7-9	.	many	TRBJ2-5	TGTGCCAGCAGCTTAAATTCAGGGGGAGGAGAGACCCAGTACTTC	CASSLNSGGGETQYF
TRBV3-1	.	.	TRBJ2-3	TGTGCCAGCGGTACGTCAGGGACAGATACGCAGTATTTT	CASGTSGTDTQYF
TRBV4-1	TRBD1	many	TRBJ1-1	TGCGCCAGCAGCCTCAGGGGGACGGCGAACACTGAAGCTTTCTTT	CASSLRGTANTEAFF
TRBV24-1	.	many	TRBJ2-1	TGTGCCACCAGTGACCCGGGCAGGGAAATTTCGGATGAGCAGTTCTTC	CATSDPGREISDEQFF
TRBV7-3	TRBD2	many	TRBJ2-2	TGTGCCAGCAGCTCAGCGGGAGGGGAGCTGTTTTTT	CASSSAGGELFF
TRBV28	.	many	TRBJ2-6	TGTGCCAGCAGAAAGGGGCAGATCTCTGGGGCCAACGTCCTGACTTTC	CASRKGQISGANVLTF
TRBV28	.	.	TRBJ2-7	TGTGCCAGCAGTTCCGCCGGAGAAGGGGTCTACGAGCAGTACTTC	CASSSAGEGVYEQYF
TRBV6-2/TRBV6-3	.	many	TRBJ2-7	TGTGCCAGCAGTTTGGCTAGCACGGGGGAGCAGTACTTC	CASSLASTGEQYF
TRBV7-2	.	.	TRBJ2-3	TGTGCCAGCAGCTTCCCCAACACAGATACGCAGTATTTT	CASSFPNTDTQYF
TRBV7-9	.	few	TRBJ1-5	TGTGCCAGCAGCTTAGCGGCAGGGGACAATCAGCCCCAGCATTTT	CASSLAAGDNQPQHF
TRBV12-3/TRBV12-4	.	few	TRBJ2-3	TGTGCCAGCAGTTTTTCGCGGGGTACAGATACGCAGTATTTT	CASSFSRGTDTQYF
TRBV6-2/TRBV6-3	.	many	TRBJ2-3	TGTGCCAGCAGTTACTCGGGGGATACGCAGTATTTT	CASSYSGDTQYF
TRBV20-1	TRBD2	.	TRBJ2-5	TGCAGTGCCTATCCTCCTAGCGGGAGGGGAGAGACCCAGTACTTC	CSAYPPSGRGETQYF
TRBV29-1	.	many	TRBJ1-1	TGCAGCGTCGGTTTTCCAGGGGAGGTTGAAGCTTTCTTT	CSVGFPGEVEAFF
TRBV7-9	.	many	TRBJ1-5	TGTGCCAGCAGCTTAGAACGGCGTTTTCATGGTCAGCCCCAGCATTTT	CASSLERRFHGQPQHF
TRBV3-1	.	many	TRBJ2-2	TGTGCCAGCAGCCAAGGTGACGGGGAGCTGTTTTTT	CASSQGDGELFF
TRBV20-1	TRBD2	many	TRBJ2-3	TGCAGTGCTGCACCGGGACTAGCGGGATCAGCAGATACGCAGTATTTT	CSAAPGLAGSADTQYF
TRBV10-3	.	many	TRBJ2-3	TGTGCCATCAGCGGGGTCGTCGGTGGGTCTAAAGTGTTCACAGATACGCAGTATTTT	CAISGVVGGSKVFTDTQYF
TRBV6-5	.	many	TRBJ2-1	TGTGCCAGCAGTCACAACAATGAGCAGTTCTTC	CASSHNNEQFF
TRBV10-1	.	many	TRBJ2-7	TGCGCCAGCAGTGAGTCGAGCTCAAGCTCCTACGAGCAGTACTTC	CASSESSSSSYEQYF
TRBV4-1	.	few	TRBJ2-2	TGCGCCAGCAGATCCTGGACAGGGAGGGTCCGGGAGCTGTTTTTT	CASRSWTGRVRELFF
TRBV12-3/TRBV12-4	.	many	TRBJ1-4	TGTGCCAGCAGTTTATCCGGGGTCAATGAAAAACTGTTTTTT	CASSLSGVNEKLFF
TRBV6-6	.	many	TRBJ2-7	TGTGCCAGCAGTTACTCGCGGGATTACTCCTACGAGCAGTACTTC	CASSYSRDYSYEQYF
TRBV5-6	TRBD2	many	TRBJ2-1	TGTGCCAGCAGCTTCACGGGAGGGCCAGGCGATGAGCAGTTCTTC	CASSFTGGPGDEQFF
TRBV28	.	.	TRBJ2-1	TGTGCCAGCGCTAGCTCTTACAATGAGCAGTTCTTC	CASASSYNEQFF
TRBV19	TRBD1	many	TRBJ2-1	TGTGCCAGTAGTATAGACGGACAGGGGGCGAGTGAGCAGTTCTTC	CASSIDGQGASEQFF
TRBV28	TRBD2	.	TRBJ2-1	TGTGCCAGCAGTCCCCCGACTAGCGGGAGGACCCATCAGCAGTTCTTC	CASSPPTSGRTHQQFF
TRBV3-1	.	many	TRBJ2-3	TGTGCCAGCAGCCAAGATCCAGGGGGGACCACAGATACGCAGTATTTT	CASSQDPGGTTDTQYF
TRBV7-2	.	many	TRBJ2-3	TGTGCCAGCAGCCAGGCCGGGACGACAGATACGCAGTATTTT	CASSQAGTTDTQYF
TRBV7-9	TRBD2	many	TRBJ2-1	TGTGCCAGCAGCTTATACTTGACGGGAGGGACCTACAATGAGCAGTTCTTC	CASSLYLTGGTYNEQFF
TRBV29-1	.	many	TRBJ2-1	TGCAGCGTCCTATGGGGGGTCGGGGCAGGGGTCTCCTACAATGAGCAGTTCTTC	CSVLWGVGAGVSYNEQFF
TRBV14	TRBD2	many	TRBJ2-1	TGTGCCAGCAGCCTTGGAGCGGGGCGGGTTAACAATGAGCAGTTCTTC	CASSLGAGRVNNEQFF